The entry below gives a single T cell receptor beta chain sequence along with its context. No antigen is known for it. Sequencing was performed with immunoSEQ multiplex PCR; in TCRdb, only in-frame clones are kept and a portion is missing. The sample lists fewer than 55,000 clones, roughly 82% occurring once. Healthy donors had no documented immune events, such as infections, while sampled. The CDR3 has 15 residues. V lost 6 bases, J lost 5 bases, and 5 bases stayed unmatched. Germline lookup yields CDR1 SGHTA and CDR2 FQGNSA. The sample is drawn from a study of identifying expanded T cells in peripheral blood. Study conclusions and caveats: Clone count variance between roughly 2-week samples rose with total template count. About 1.2 clones differed between technical replicates, versus about 16 and 19 over time.

V gene TRBV7-2 combines with J gene TRBJ2-5, with 14 bases that match TRBD2. This clonotype originated in a person aged 18 to 75 in good health. The sequenced sample was blood. The CDR3 DNA reads as TGTGCCAGCAGTCGACTAGCGGGAGGGCCGGAGACCCAGTACTTC. This codes for CASSRLAGGPETQYF.